This passage covers 20 T cell receptor beta chains from one sample sequenced in a study of T cells expressing NK-cell markers. TCRdb re-called the 5' RACE reads and catalogs CDR3 proteins one per entry, DNA excluded. Its clone listing holds 350,000 to 400,000 distinct CDR3 sequences. Material for sequencing was blood T cells: a sorted CD56 or NKG2C T cell subset, CD4+ or CD8+ T cells, or bulk PBMC T cells (not recorded which). All receptors come from a woman aged 50 to 60 in good health.

The CDR3 is CASSVGTALLNTGELFF. The chain is built from TRBV9 and TRBJ2-2. This CDR3 contains 17 residues. Germline V lookup: CDR1 SGDLS, CDR2 YYNGEE.

V gene TRBV4-1 combines with J gene TRBJ2-3. Germline CDR1 reads MGHRA; CDR2 reads YSYEKL. This CDR3 is 12 amino acids long. The CDR3 here is CASSPLGDTQYF.

The rearrangement uses TRBV7-2 and TRBJ1-4; TCRdb outputs TRBD1, but without DNA this stays unchecked. From germline, CDR1 is SGHTA and CDR2 FQGNSA. CDR3 length: 14 residues. CDR3: CASSFGGLNEKLFF.

CDR3 protein: CASSQYRTVKETQYF. The V gene is TRBV14, the J gene TRBJ2-5; the TCRdb D gene call, TRBD1, has no DNA to confirm it. Germline lookup yields CDR1 SGHDN and CDR2 FVKESK. This CDR3 is 15 amino acids long.

The chain has TRBV27 and TRBJ2-5; the D call from TCRdb, TRBD1, cannot be confirmed without DNA. The CDR3 consists of 14 residues. CDR1 and CDR2 (germline): MNHEY, SMNVEV (reference sequence). The CDR3 spells CATSEPGPQETQYF.

The V call is TRBV7-2, the J call TRBJ2-1; checking the TCRdb D call of TRBD2 is not possible without DNA. Per germline, CDR1 SGHTA and CDR2 FQGNSA. The CDR3 consists of 17 residues. The CDR3 loop reads CASSLVSGLGTSNEQFF.

The genes are TRBV2 and TRBJ2-3; the D call from TCRdb, TRBD2, cannot be confirmed without DNA. CDR1 is SNHLY and CDR2 is FYNNEI in the germline V gene. CDR3 length equals 12 residues. The CDR3 reads CASRGTPDTQYF.

V gene TRBV20-1 combines with J gene TRBJ2-2; the D call from TCRdb, TRBD2, cannot be confirmed without DNA. The germline V gene encodes CDR1 DFQATT and CDR2 SNEGSKA (reference sequence). CDR3 length equals 17 residues. The CDR3 loop reads CSATPGLAGIGTGELFF.

J is TRBJ2-3 and V is TRBV9; the TRBD2 assignment by TCRdb is unverifiable without DNA. Per germline, CDR1 SGDLS and CDR2 YYNGEE. The CDR3 covers 14 residues. CDR3 amino acids: CASSPPSGGDTQYF.

The chain has TRBV30 and TRBJ1-2. The germline CDR1 and CDR2 sequences are GTSNPN and SVGIG (reference sequence). The CDR3 contains 12 residues. The CDR3: CAWSPENYGYTF. Based on the CDR3 plus reference TRBV30 and TRBJ1-2, the full variable domain is SQTIHQWPATLVQPVGSPLSLECTVEGTSNPNLYWYRQAAGRGLQLLFYSVGIGQISSEVPQNLSASRPQDRQFILSSKKLLLSDSGFYLCAWSPENYGYTFGSGTRLTVV.

V is TRBV7-9 and J is TRBJ2-7; TCRdb proposes TRBD2, but this gene call is untestable without DNA. The CDR3 is made up of 17 amino acids. Germline loops: CDR1 SEHNR, CDR2 FQNEAQ (reference sequence). CDR3: CASSLSGSLAPTHEQYF.

The chain recombines TRBV5-5 with TRBJ2-7. This CDR3 is 12 amino acids long. CDR1 and CDR2 from the germline V gene are SGHKS and YYEKEE (reference sequence). This CDR3 reads CASSFMIDEQYF.

V and J are TRBV2 and TRBJ2-7; TCRdb designates TRBD2, a call that cannot be tested without DNA. This CDR3 spans 14 amino acids. Germline lookup yields CDR1 SNHLY and CDR2 FYNNEI. CDR3 protein: CASRLADKTYEQYF.

The chain is built from TRBV12-3 or TRBV12-4 and TRBJ2-1; TCRdb designates TRBD1, a call that cannot be tested without DNA. This CDR3 is 14 amino acids long. This CDR3 is CASTRQGRVDEQFF.

The chain joins TRBV9 to TRBJ2-7; TCRdb gives TRBD1 as the D gene, but with no DNA this cannot be confirmed. Germline CDR1 is SGDLS and CDR2 is YYNGEE. The CDR3 is made up of 14 amino acids. CDR3 sequence reads: CASSYLGGRDEQYF.

CDR3 sequence reads: CASSDRGGGETQYF. The chain links TRBV11-3 to TRBJ2-5; TCRdb picks TRBD1, but there is no DNA to check that call. This CDR3 has 14 amino acids. The germline CDR1 and CDR2 sequences are SGHNT and YENEEA.

The V and J genes are TRBV4-2 and TRBJ2-6; the D gene TCRdb calls, TRBD1, cannot be checked with no DNA. Looked up from germline, CDR1 is LGHNA and CDR2 is YNFKEQ. CDR3 length: 17 residues. This chain's CDR3 is CASSHYNTGAGANVLTF.

This sequence joins TRBV7-8 and TRBJ1-1. Germline V lookup: CDR1 SGHVS, CDR2 FQNEAQ. The CDR3 runs 12 residues. CDR3 in amino acids: CASRTRRTEAFF. Based on the CDR3 plus reference TRBV7-8 and TRBJ1-1, the full variable domain is GAGVSQSPRYKVAKRGQDVALRCDPISGHVSLFWYQQALGQGPEFLTYFQNEAQLDKSGLPSDRFFAERPEGSVSTLKIQRTQQEDSAVYLCASRTRRTEAFFGQGTRLTVV.

The J gene is TRBJ2-3, the V gene TRBV20-1; lacking DNA, the TRBD1 call made by TCRdb goes unchecked. This CDR3 has 14 amino acids. Germline V gene sequence: CDR1 DFQATT, CDR2 SNEGSKA (reference sequence). The CDR3 region is CSAGGGQGADTQYF.

The CDR3 spells CASTPGGYKGNQPQHF. The V call is TRBV6-2 or TRBV6-3, the J call TRBJ1-5. Germline loops: CDR1 MNHEY, CDR2 SVGEGT. This CDR3 contains 16 residues.